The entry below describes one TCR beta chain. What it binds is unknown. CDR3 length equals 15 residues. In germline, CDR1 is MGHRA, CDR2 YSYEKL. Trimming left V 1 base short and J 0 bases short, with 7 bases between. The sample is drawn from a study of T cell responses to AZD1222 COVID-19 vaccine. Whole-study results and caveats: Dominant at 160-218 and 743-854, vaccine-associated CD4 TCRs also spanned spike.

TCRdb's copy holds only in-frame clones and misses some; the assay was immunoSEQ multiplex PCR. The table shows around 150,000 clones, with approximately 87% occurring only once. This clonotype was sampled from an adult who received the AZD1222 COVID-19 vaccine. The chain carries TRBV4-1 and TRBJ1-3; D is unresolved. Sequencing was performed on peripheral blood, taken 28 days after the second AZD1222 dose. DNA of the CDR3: TGCGCCAGCAGCCAAGCCGGGCCCTCTGGAAACACCATATATTTT. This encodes CASSQAGPSGNTIYF.